Listed here are 8 T cell receptor beta chains from one sample, sequenced in a study of radiation and T cells in renal cell carcinoma. The time point: baseline pretreatment blood. As for treatment: 15 Gy SBRT to primary tumor, nephrectomy 4 weeks later. The repertoire was sequenced with immunoSEQ multiplex PCR; TCRdb's copy has only in-frame clones and lacks some. The sample has 130,000 or so clones, roughly 83% seen once. Sequencing was performed on blood, taken from a patient whose treatment included radiotherapy and nephrectomy. The receptors derive from a woman aged 45 to 65 with renal cell carcinoma.

This clone was counted a few times. The gene calls are TRBV29-1 and TRBJ1-1; 7 bases are a match to TRBD1. This CDR3 has 13 residues. In germline, CDR1 is SQVTM, CDR2 ANQGSEA. The trim removed 1 base at V and 5 bases at J, leaving 4 bases unmatched. This CDR3 reads CSVEGRGLTEAFF. CDR3 nucleotide sequence: TGCAGCGTTGAAGGCAGGGGGTTGACTGAAGCTTTCTTT.

The chain employs TRBV7-2 and TRBJ2-2; D unclear. The CDR3 spans 15 residues. In germline, CDR1 is SGHTA, CDR2 FQGNSA. The germline V and J ends were trimmed by 2 bases and 2 bases, with 9 bases remaining between them. The CDR3 DNA reads as TGTGCCAGCAGCTTACTGGGATCAAACACCGGGGAGCTGTTTTTT. Translating gives CASSLLGSNTGELFF.

This clone showed up just a few times. The chain has TRBV4-2 and TRBJ2-2, with D perhaps matching TRBD2 (6 bases). This CDR3 contains 13 residues. Germline loops: CDR1 LGHNA, CDR2 YNFKEQ. Trimming cost V 5 bases and J 5 bases, with 9 bases left between them. The CDR3 is CASSYLATGELFF. The CDR3 DNA is TGTGCCAGCAGCTACCTAGCGACCGGGGAGCTGTTTTTT.

The chain joins TRBV5-4 to TRBJ1-1; D call uncertain. Germline V gives CDR1 SGHNT, CDR2 YYREEE (reference sequence). The CDR3 spans 16 residues. V lost 0 bases to trimming and J lost 4 bases, with 16 bases between them. CDR3 sequence: CASSLAMIKGFTEAFF. CDR3 in DNA: TGTGCCAGCAGCTTGGCCATGATAAAGGGTTTCACTGAAGCTTTCTTT. Variable domain in full (rest from reference TRBV5-4 and TRBJ1-1): ETGVTQSPTHLIKTRGQQVTLRCSSQSGHNTVSWYQQALGQGPQFIFQYYREEENGRGNFPPRFSGLQFPNYSSELNVNALELDDSALYLCASSLAMIKGFTEAFFGQGTRLTVV.

This clone was picked up one time. V and J are TRBV5-4 and TRBJ1-2; the match to TRBD1 covers 9 bases. CDR1 is SGHNT and CDR2 is YYREEE in the germline V gene (reference sequence). This CDR3 comprises 15 residues. The junction had 10 bases not matched to a gene; V was cut back by 4 bases and J by 6 bases. In DNA form, the CDR3 reads TGTGCCAGCAGCCAAGCCCATGACAGGGGGAATGGCTACACCTTC. Its translation: CASSQAHDRGNGYTF.

To note about this clone: Other DNA variants within this sample encode the same CDR3. The chain combines TRBV5-4 with TRBJ2-1; D may be TRBD2 (5 bases). The CDR3 has 12 amino acids. CDR1 is SGHNT, CDR2 YYREEE, per germline (reference sequence). Trimming cost V 2 bases and J 7 bases, with 7 bases left between them. The CDR3 nucleotides read TGTGCCAGCAGCTTCCCGGGGAATGAGCAGTTCTTC. Its translation is CASSFPGNEQFF.

This chain links TRBV19 with TRBJ1-1; tentatively, D is TRBD1 (5 bases). Germline V gene data show CDR1 as LNHDA and CDR2 as SQIVND (reference sequence). V dropped 8 bases and J dropped 4 bases, with 20 bases sitting between them. The CDR3 runs to 15 residues. CDR3 in DNA: TGTGCCAGTCTTATTCGACACCCCGGGACCACTGAAGCTTTCTTT. Protein: CASLIRHPGTTEAFF.

This sequence joins TRBV19 and TRBJ1-5, with 9 bases aligning to TRBD1. CDR1 is LNHDA and CDR2 is SQIVND in the germline V gene (reference sequence). The CDR3 extends over 15 amino acids. The junction had 7 bases not matched to a gene; V was cut back by 6 bases and J by 4 bases. The CDR3 is CASRSGQGNNQPQHF. DNA of the CDR3: TGTGCCAGTAGATCGGGACAGGGAAATAATCAGCCCCAGCATTTT.